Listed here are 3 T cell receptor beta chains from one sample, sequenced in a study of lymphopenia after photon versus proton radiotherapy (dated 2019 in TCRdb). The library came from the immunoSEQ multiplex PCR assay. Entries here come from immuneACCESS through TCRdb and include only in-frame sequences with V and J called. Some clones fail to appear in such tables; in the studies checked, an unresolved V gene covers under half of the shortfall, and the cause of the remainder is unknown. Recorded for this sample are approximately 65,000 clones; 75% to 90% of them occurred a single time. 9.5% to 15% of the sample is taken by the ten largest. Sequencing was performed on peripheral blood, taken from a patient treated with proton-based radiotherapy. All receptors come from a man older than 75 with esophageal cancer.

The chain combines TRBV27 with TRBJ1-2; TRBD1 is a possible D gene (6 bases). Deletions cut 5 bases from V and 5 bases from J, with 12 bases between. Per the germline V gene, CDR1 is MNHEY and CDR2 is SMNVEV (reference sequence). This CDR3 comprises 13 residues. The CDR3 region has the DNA TGTGCCAGCAGTCCACAGGGAAGATATGGCTACACCTTC. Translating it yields CASSPQGRYGYTF.

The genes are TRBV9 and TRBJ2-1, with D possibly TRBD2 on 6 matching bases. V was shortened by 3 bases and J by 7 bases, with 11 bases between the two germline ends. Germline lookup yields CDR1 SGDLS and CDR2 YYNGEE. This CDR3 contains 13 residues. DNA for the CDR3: TGTGCCAGCAGCGCGCGGGGCGGGAATGAGCAGTTCTTC. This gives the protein CASSARGGNEQFF.

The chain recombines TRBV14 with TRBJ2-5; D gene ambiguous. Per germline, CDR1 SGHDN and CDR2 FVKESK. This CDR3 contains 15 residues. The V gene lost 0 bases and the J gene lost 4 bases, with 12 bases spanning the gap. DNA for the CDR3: TGTGCCAGCAGCCAAGATTCCCGGGTGGGAGAGACCCAGTACTTC. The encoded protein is CASSQDSRVGETQYF.